This record covers a single T cell receptor (beta chain). As yet, its antigen is unknown. TCR beta CDR3 region amplification was performed from RNA transcripts. HTBI primers were the set used in a first-round RT-PCR of the TCR CDR3. MiXCR, applied by TCRdb to the multiplex PCR reads, yields one record per CDR3 protein. The sample gives about 350,000 distinct CDR3 sequences, approximately 18% of which show up once; approximately 35% is in the top ten. The data stem from a study of T cells in Graves' hyperthyroidism and ophthalmopathy. Study conclusions and caveats: Blood also held most thyroid clonotypes expanded beyond 0.001. Using 13 V-J features, a model discriminated ophthalmopathy from stable hyperthyroidism.

CDR1 and CDR2 (germline): SNHLY, FYNNEI. This CDR3 has 13 residues. The V end was cut by 3 bases, the J end by 5 bases, with 10 bases between. The hyperthyroidism was newly diagnosed and had lasted under 2 months; the patients were aged 18 to 65. Preceding any ophthalmopathy symptoms, the blood sample dates from first hyperthyroidism diagnosis. Sequencing input: blood. This clonotype originated in a woman between 25 and 40 years old with Graves' hyperthyroidism that later progressed to Graves' ophthalmopathy. The rearrangement joins TRBV2 to TRBJ1-1; tentative D call: TRBD1 (5 bases). The DNA for the CDR3 is TGTGCCAGCAGTGATGGGGGTTTGACTGAAGCTTTCTTT. The encoded protein is CASSDGGLTEAFF. Full variable domain (remainder filled in from reference TRBV2 and TRBJ1-1): EPEVTQTPSHQVTQMGQEVILRCVPISNHLYFYWYRQILGQKVEFLVSFYNNEISEKSEIFDDQFSVERPDGSNFTLKIRSTKLEDSAMYFCASSDGGLTEAFFGQGTRLTVV.